The TCR beta chain under discussion was sequenced for a study of shared clonotypes between healthy human individuals (dated by TCRdb to the early 2020s). A note on the overall study: The cohort comprised two women and a few men aged 18 to 49 years. For each donor, three plates each were used for CD4 naive and CD4 memory, two plates were used for CD8 naive, and one plate was used for CD8 memory. The study deeply sequenced blood TCR repertoires of roughly five healthy adults to estimate repertoire size and the extent of clonotype sharing between individuals. Leukapheresis yielded between about 0.85 and 9.5 billion PBMCs per donor. To increase sequencing depth and limit assay-specific biases, TCR repertoire library preparation and sequencing were carried out by different laboratories using diverse techniques. Broader findings and caveats from the paper: About 5% of naive CD4, around 3.5% of naive CD8, around 2.3% of memory CD4, and approximately 0.39% of memory CD8 clonotypes were shared across several donors. Estimated clonotype richness was generally larger for naive than for memory subsets. Sampling was restricted to blood, and TCR repertoires in tissues likely differ from the TCR repertoires found in blood. Pairwise subsampling indicated that sequencing depth was expected to affect the degree of clonotype sharing among donors. Because the study included only a small number of donors, the genetic and exposure-history diversity represented was limited. Incomplete sequencing was indicated by rarefaction of sorted-subset datasets, despite the large sequencing depth. Higher generation probabilities were observed for clonotypes shared by all four sorted-subset donors than for non-shared clonotypes.

A word on this clone: Its antigen remains unidentified. Base qualities are missing; no much larger clone stands one base away.

Using the deep immunoSEQ assay, TCR CDR3 regions were amplified from genomic DNA by multiplex PCR. Genomic DNA extracted from each cell subset was distributed evenly over all wells of several immunoSEQ 96-well plates, and each plate served as one replicate. Each replicate PCR for sorted subsets received approximately 200 ng genomic DNA, equal to about 30,000 T cell genomes. Purified libraries were quantified with a Qubit 3.0 fluorometer, sized on a Bioanalyzer 2100, and re-quantified with the KAPA Library Quantification kit. Every immunoSEQ 96-well plate was sequenced on a separate single-read 150-cycle Illumina NextSeq 550 flow cell. In the authors' own workflow: Because only junctional sequences without quality scores were contained in the immunoSEQ output, filtering matching that applied to full-length reads could not be performed. Sequences were annotated with PyIR, a Python wrapper for IgBLAST v1.9, using IMGT germline references to assign V/J genes and CDR3. Reads were removed for weak V/J assignments (E-value above 1e-6), missing CDR3, stop codons, out-of-frame junctions, or ambiguous translated residues. A V3J clonotype was defined by an identical inferred V gene, J gene, and CDR3 amino acid sequence. Percentage overlap between repertoires was calculated by dividing the number of shared unique clonotypes by the size of the smaller repertoire. Richness of each repertoire was evaluated using RTK rarefaction, the Chao1 estimator, and Recon v2.1 estimates of unobserved clonotypes. Generation probabilities for all TCRbeta clonotypes obtained by the gDNA method from a few donors were computed using OLGA. Here the immuneACCESS table is served through TCRdb, limited to in-frame sequences with V and J called. Missing clones are a known gap in these copies; in checked studies unresolved V genes cover under half, and the rest lacks a known reason. The V and J calls and clone size are taken from that table; D and trimming were inferred from the DNA. The sample profile shows about 1.5 million clones; 95% to 99% of them were found once. Of the sample, about 0.45% falls within the top ten clones.

The donors were healthy, HIV-negative adults who had no recently reported acute infections or vaccinations. All donors were Caucasian adults living in Nashville, Tennessee, USA. CD4+ T cells were enriched by magnetic negative selection; naive cells were then positively selected on CD45RA, and the negative fraction formed the memory subset. Blood was collected by leukapheresis, and PBMCs were isolated by Ficoll-Histopaque density gradient centrifugation and then cryopreserved in liquid nitrogen vapor phase. Analytical flow cytometry was used to check the purity and quantity of each magnetically sorted T cell population. Each sorted fraction had its genomic DNA isolated and then quantified by UV absorbance on a Nanodrop 2000c. V and J are truncated by 4 bases and 2 bases respectively, leaving an intervening sequence of 4 bases. For CDR1 and CDR2, the germline V gene lists SGHNT and YENEEA. Its CDR3 holds 12 amino acids, cysteine through phenylalanine. The entry retains the CDR3 DNA only, 36 bases that are in frame from base 1.

This chain is built from TRBV11-3 and TRBJ2-3; the D gene cannot be named for sure. The sequencing sample was made of naive CD4+ T cells sorted from blood. Read against the paper, the sample's cell subset or site label means: CD45RA+ positively selected. The source is a man younger than 40 in good health. The CDR3 has the sequence CASSSNTDTQYF. Here is the DNA: TGTGCCAGCAGCTCGAACACAGATACGCAGTATTTT. When the CDR3 is completed using the reference TRBV11-3 and TRBJ2-3 genes on either side, the full variable domain is EAGVVQSPRYKIIEKKQPVAFWCNPISGHNTLYWYLQNLGQGPELLIRYENEEAVDDSQLPKDRFSAERLKGVDSTLKIQPAELGDSAVYLCASSSNTDTQYFGPGTRLTVL.